A single sample is the source of the 17 T cell receptor beta chains below, sequenced in a study of neurological immune-mediated disorders. MiXCR, applied by TCRdb to the 5' RACE reads, yields one record per CDR3 protein. The sample contains 20,000 to 25,000 distinct CDR3 sequences, approximately 6.6% of which appear only once. The source material was CD8+ T cells from blood. These receptors came from a man aged 18 to 29 in good health.

This clonotype was seen many times. V usage is TRBV9 and J usage is TRBJ2-1; D call uncertain. Germline V CDR1 and CDR2: SGDLS, YYNGEE. The CDR3 is made up of 12 amino acids. Trimming took off 2 bases at V and 5 bases at J, with 5 bases between the two ends. Here the CDR3 reads CASSVDDNEQFF. Here the CDR3 DNA reads TGTGCCAGCAGCGTTGACGACAATGAGCAGTTCTTC.

The table lists this clonotype with many counts. The rearrangement uses TRBV7-2 and TRBJ1-4, with no clear D. CDR1 and CDR2 from the germline V gene are SGHTA and FQGNSA. Trimming pared 1 base from V and 0 bases from J, leaving 9 bases between. This CDR3 contains 16 residues. CDR3 sequence: CASSLELRATNEKLFF. Here the CDR3 DNA reads TGTGCCAGCAGCTTAGAGCTCCGTGCAACTAATGAAAAACTGTTTTTT. Using reference TRBV7-2 and TRBJ1-4 for the parts outside the CDR3, the full variable domain is GAGVSQSPSNKVTEKGKDVELRCDPISGHTALYWYRQSLGQGLEFLIYFQGNSAPDKSGLPSDRFSAERTGGSVSTLTIQRTQQEDSAVYLCASSLELRATNEKLFFGSGTQLSVL.

This clonotype has a count of ten or more. The chain is built from TRBV2 and TRBJ1-2, with D possibly matching TRBD1 (5 bases). V lost 8 bases and J 5 bases, leaving 15 bases between the germline ends. In germline, CDR1 is SNHLY, CDR2 FYNNEI. This CDR3 has 13 residues. The CDR3 loop reads CASDRDSSYGYTF. Written as DNA, the CDR3 is TGTGCCAGCGACAGAGACAGTTCGTATGGCTACACCTTC.

This clonotype was seen many times. This chain links TRBV20-1 with TRBJ2-5, with 9 bases fitting TRBD2. The V and J ends lost 2 bases and 1 base, in that order; junction bases with no gene match: 8. This CDR3 is built from 16 residues. Germline V CDR1 and CDR2: DFQATT, SNEGSKA (reference sequence). This CDR3 is CSARPGLAAPQETQYF. CDR3 DNA sequence: TGCAGTGCTAGACCGGGACTAGCAGCACCCCAAGAGACCCAGTACTTC.

This clonotype was counted ten times or more. The genes are TRBV29-1 and TRBJ2-1; D is unresolved. The CDR3 has 13 residues. Per the germline V gene, CDR1 is SQVTM and CDR2 is ANQGSEA. V was trimmed by 5 bases and J by 0 bases, leaving 8 bases between them. The CDR3 sequence: CSVQSGSYNEQFF. DNA for the CDR3: TGCAGCGTTCAGTCGGGCTCCTACAATGAGCAGTTCTTC.

This clonotype was counted ten times or more. The chain couples TRBV6-5 to TRBJ2-7; tentatively, D is TRBD1 (6 bases). The V gene lost 5 bases and the J gene lost 4 bases, with 9 bases spanning the gap. This CDR3 has 12 amino acids. Per the germline V gene, CDR1 is MNHEY and CDR2 is SVGAGI. For the CDR3, the DNA is TGTGCCAGCAGTGAACAGGGATACGAGCAGTACTTC. This sequence encodes CASSEQGYEQYF.

This clonotype was recorded many times. The V gene is TRBV5-1, the J gene TRBJ2-7; 8 bases agree with TRBD1. Germline V CDR1 and CDR2: SGHRS, YFSETQ. The CDR3 runs 14 residues. With V trimmed by 5 bases and J by 0 bases, 4 bases remained unmatched. In DNA form, the CDR3 reads TGCGCCAGCAGGCCCGGGACAGGCTCCTACGAGCAGTACTTC. It codes for CASRPGTGSYEQYF. Variable domain in full (rest from reference TRBV5-1 and TRBJ2-7): KAGVTQTPRYLIKTRGQQVTLSCSPISGHRSVSWYQQTPGQGLQFLFEYFSETQRNKGNFPGRFSGRQFSNSRSEMNVSTLELGDSALYLCASRPGTGSYEQYFGPGTRLTVT.

At least ten counts were recorded for this clonotype. The chain has TRBV6-6 and TRBJ1-1; no firm D call. CDR1 MNHNY and CDR2 SVGAGI come from the germline V gene (reference sequence). With 5 bases removed from V and 5 bases from J, the gap between germline ends came to 15 bases. The CDR3 length is 14 residues. CDR3 loop: CASSLDGYGTEAFF. The CDR3, as DNA: TGTGCCAGCAGTCTGGACGGGTATGGGACTGAAGCTTTCTTT.

This clonotype showed up many times. V gene TRBV9 combines with J gene TRBJ2-7, with 7 bases that match TRBD1. V shed 4 bases and J 0 bases; nucleotides not matched to a gene: 4. CDR1 SGDLS and CDR2 YYNGEE come from the germline V gene. The CDR3 has 14 amino acids. CDR3 in DNA: TGTGCCAGCAGCCCGGGACAGAACTCCTACGAGCAGTACTTC. The encoded protein is CASSPGQNSYEQYF. Variable domain in full (rest from reference TRBV9 and TRBJ2-7): DSGVTQTPKHLITATGQRVTLRCSPRSGDLSVYWYQQSLDQGLQFLIQYYNGEERAKGNILERFSAQQFPDLHSELNLSSLELGDSALYFCASSPGQNSYEQYFGPGTRLTVT.

In its sample, this clonotype was seen many times. The CDR3 spells CASSPTGNLGYTF. The CDR3 nucleotides are TGTGCCAGCAGCCCGACAGGGAATCTTGGCTACACCTTC. The chain recombines TRBV27 with TRBJ1-2, with 7 bases fitting TRBD1. The V segment lost 6 bases and the J segment 7 bases; nucleotides outside the gene matches: 8. Germline V lookup: CDR1 MNHEY, CDR2 SMNVEV (reference sequence). This CDR3 comprises 13 residues.

This clonotype was observed many times. The rearrangement links TRBV27 to TRBJ1-5; a possible D gene is TRBD1 (6 bases). The ends were cut back, 2 bases at V and 6 bases at J, with 14 bases in the middle. The CDR3 length is 15 residues. The germline gives CDR1 MNHEY, CDR2 SMNVEV (reference sequence). The CDR3 DNA is TGTGCCAGCAGTTTAATCCCAGGGGACGGTCAGCCCCAGCATTTT. Protein: CASSLIPGDGQPQHF.

This clonotype showed up many times. J is TRBJ1-5 and V is TRBV10-2; 9 bases are a match to TRBD1. CDR3 length: 14 residues. V trimming: 5 bases; J trimming: 6 bases; junction bases outside the gene matches: 5. Germline V gene lookup returns CDR1 WSHSY and CDR2 SAAADI. CDR3 sequence (DNA): TGCGCCAGCAGTTCGACAGGGGGTACTCAGCCCCAGCATTTT. Residues: CASSSTGGTQPQHF.

This clonotype was counted many times. The CDR3 DNA reads TGCGCCAGCAGCTTTGGTTGGGGGGCGCTTTCCTACGAGCAGTACTTC. Its translation is CASSFGWGALSYEQYF. The chain joins TRBV5-1 to TRBJ2-7; perhaps D is TRBD1 or TRBD2 (6 bases each). V lost 2 bases, J lost 1 base, and 16 bases lay in between. Per the germline V gene, CDR1 is SGHRS and CDR2 is YFSETQ. There are 16 residues in the CDR3.

J is TRBJ1-3 and V is TRBV15; TRBD1 matches 7 bases. Germline CDR1 and CDR2: LNHNV and YYDKDF (reference sequence). After removal of 4 bases from V and 3 bases from J, the junction contained 3 bases not matched to a gene. The CDR3 length is 14 residues. CDR3 sequence reads: CATSTWDSGNTIYF. The DNA for the CDR3 is TGTGCCACCAGCACTTGGGACAGTGGAAACACCATATATTTT.

This clonotype was detected many times. This rearrangement joins TRBV15 to TRBJ2-1; D may be TRBD1 (5 bases). Trimming cost V 0 bases and J 4 bases, with 10 bases left between them. Germline-derived CDR1 and CDR2 are LNHNV and YYDKDF (reference sequence). The CDR3 is 15 residues long. CDR3 sequence: CATSRESTAYNEQFF. The CDR3 DNA sequence: TGTGCCACCAGCAGAGAATCGACAGCTTACAATGAGCAGTTCTTC. Full variable domain (outside the CDR3, taken from reference TRBV15 and TRBJ2-1): DAMVIQNPRYQVTQFGKPVTLSCSQTLNHNVMYWYQQKSSQAPKLLFHYYDKDFNNEADTPDNFQSRRPNTSFCFLDIRSPGLGDTAMYLCATSRESTAYNEQFFGPGTRLTVL.

This clonotype was observed at least ten times. This CDR3 is CSADRDYGYTF. The CDR3 DNA is TGCAGCGCGGACAGGGACTATGGCTACACCTTC. This chain connects TRBV29-1 to TRBJ1-2; 8 nucleotides agree with TRBD1. With 7 bases clipped from V and 3 bases from J, the junction kept 1 base outside the gene matches. The germline V gene encodes CDR1 SQVTM and CDR2 ANQGSEA. The CDR3 contains 11 residues. Complete variable domain (other parts from reference TRBV29-1 and TRBJ1-2): SAVISQKPSRDICQRGTSLTIQCQVDSQVTMMFWYRQQPGQSLTLIATANQGSEATYESGFVIDKFPISRPNLTFSTLTVSNMSPEDSSIYLCSADRDYGYTFGSGTRLTVV.

The sample holds many counts of this clonotype. CDR3 in amino acids: CASSLTKDSPYEQYF. The CDR3 DNA sequence: TGTGCCAGCAGTTTAACTAAGGACAGCCCCTACGAGCAGTACTTC. The chain combines TRBV27 with TRBJ2-7, with a possible D match to TRBD1 (6 bases). Trimming left V 2 bases short and J 2 bases short, with 13 bases between. The V gene's germline CDR1 is MNHEY and CDR2 SMNVEV (reference sequence). This CDR3 contains 15 residues.